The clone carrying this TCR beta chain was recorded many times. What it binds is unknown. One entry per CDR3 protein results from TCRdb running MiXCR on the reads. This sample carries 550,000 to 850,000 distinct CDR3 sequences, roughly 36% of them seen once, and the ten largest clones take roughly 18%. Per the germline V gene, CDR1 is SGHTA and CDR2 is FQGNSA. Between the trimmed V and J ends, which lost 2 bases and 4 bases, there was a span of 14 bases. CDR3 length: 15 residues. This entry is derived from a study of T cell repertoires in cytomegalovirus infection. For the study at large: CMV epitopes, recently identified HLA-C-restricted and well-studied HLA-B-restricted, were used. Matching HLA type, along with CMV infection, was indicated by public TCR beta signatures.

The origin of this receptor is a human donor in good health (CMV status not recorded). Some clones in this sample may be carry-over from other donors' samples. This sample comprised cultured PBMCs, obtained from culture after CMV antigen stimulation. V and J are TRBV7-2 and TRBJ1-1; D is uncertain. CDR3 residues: CASSLRVTMGTEAFF. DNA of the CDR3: TGTGCCAGCAGCTTACGGGTTACAATGGGCACTGAAGCTTTCTTT.